The rows below give T cell receptor beta chains drawn from one sample of a study of Graves' ophthalmopathy and Graves' hyperthyroidism. Each CDR3 protein is one row after TCRdb ran MiXCR on the multiplex PCR reads. This table holds 900,000 to 1,200,000 distinct CDR3 sequences, less than 45% found once. Sequencing used peripheral blood or thyroid tissue (not recorded which). These receptors were collected from an adult man with Graves' hyperthyroidism. CDR3s leave out the opening cysteine and the closing phenylalanine or tryptophan. A D gene is named only where the DNA matches it firmly. Some rows mark clone size as missing; the rest say once, few, many or name a class of expanded clone.

abundance: .; v_gene: TRBV12-3/TRBV12-4; d_gene: .; CDR3aa: ASSYERAYNSPLH
abundance: .; v_gene: TRBV6-5; d_gene: .; CDR3aa: ASTRTVTYGYT
abundance: many; v_gene: TRBV29-1; d_gene: TRBD2; CDR3aa: SVAPREGETQY
abundance: .; v_gene: TRBV29-1; d_gene: .; CDR3aa: SDLTASGYT
abundance: .; v_gene: TRBV2; d_gene: TRBD1; CDR3aa: ASSAMTTGSGYT
abundance: few; v_gene: TRBV6-5; d_gene: .; CDR3aa: ASMARVSAMGQPQH
abundance: .; v_gene: TRBV11-1; d_gene: TRBD1; CDR3aa: ASSKFGTGVSGELF
abundance: .; v_gene: TRBV7-2; d_gene: TRBD1; CDR3aa: AGSLVGTGDEQY
abundance: few; v_gene: TRBV7-9; d_gene: TRBD1; CDR3aa: ASSPDRASSYEQY
abundance: few; v_gene: TRBV27; d_gene: .; CDR3aa: ASSYRDGSPLH
abundance: .; v_gene: TRBV9; d_gene: .; CDR3aa: ASSSTGTGRAF
abundance: few; v_gene: TRBV25-1; d_gene: .; CDR3aa: ASSGGTSIYGYT
abundance: .; v_gene: TRBV5-1; d_gene: .; CDR3aa: ASSTSQGAEAF
abundance: many; v_gene: TRBV14; d_gene: .; CDR3aa: ASSHDGEAKVQNYEQY
abundance: many; v_gene: TRBV5-8; d_gene: .; CDR3aa: ASSLIGREDTEAF
abundance: .; v_gene: TRBV25-1; d_gene: TRBD1; CDR3aa: ASGRTGSDEQF
abundance: few; v_gene: TRBV7-3; d_gene: TRBD1; CDR3aa: ASSQVGQGSDEQY
abundance: .; v_gene: TRBV7-2; d_gene: .; CDR3aa: ASSLWGSTGELY
abundance: .; v_gene: TRBV15; d_gene: .; CDR3aa: ATSRDTGTNQPQH
abundance: many; v_gene: TRBV7-2; d_gene: TRBD2; CDR3aa: ASSLAAGGGEQY
abundance: .; v_gene: TRBV7-6; d_gene: TRBD1; CDR3aa: ASSLEAAGTGTYEQY
abundance: .; v_gene: TRBV20-1; d_gene: TRBD1; CDR3aa: SATSPGTVAF
abundance: .; v_gene: TRBV6-6; d_gene: .; CDR3aa: ASSYRGNNQPQY